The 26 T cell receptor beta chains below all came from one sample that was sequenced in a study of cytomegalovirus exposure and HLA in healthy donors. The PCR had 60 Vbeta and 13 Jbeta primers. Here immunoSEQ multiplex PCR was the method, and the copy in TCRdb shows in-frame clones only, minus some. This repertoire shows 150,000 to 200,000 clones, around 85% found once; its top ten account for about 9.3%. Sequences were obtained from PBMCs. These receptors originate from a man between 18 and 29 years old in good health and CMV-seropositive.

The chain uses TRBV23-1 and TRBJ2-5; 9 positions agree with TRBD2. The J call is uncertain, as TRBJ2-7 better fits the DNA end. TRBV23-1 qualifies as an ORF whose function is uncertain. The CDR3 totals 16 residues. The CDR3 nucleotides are TGCGCCAGCAGTCAATCGAGGTATAGCGGGGGATACGAGCAGTACTTC. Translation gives CASSQSRYSGGYEQYF.

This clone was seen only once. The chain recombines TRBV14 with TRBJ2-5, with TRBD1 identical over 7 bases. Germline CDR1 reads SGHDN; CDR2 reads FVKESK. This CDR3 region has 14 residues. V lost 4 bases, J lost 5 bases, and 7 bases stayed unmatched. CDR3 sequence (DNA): TGTGCCAGCAGCCCAGGGGGTTTTACGGAGACCCAGTACTTC. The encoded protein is CASSPGGFTETQYF.

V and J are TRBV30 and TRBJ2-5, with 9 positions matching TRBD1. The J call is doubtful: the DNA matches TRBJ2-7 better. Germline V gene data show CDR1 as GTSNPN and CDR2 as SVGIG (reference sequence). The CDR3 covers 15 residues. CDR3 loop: CAWSVDGTGPYEQYF. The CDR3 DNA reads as TGTGCCTGGAGTGTAGATGGGACAGGGCCTTACGAGCAGTACTTC.

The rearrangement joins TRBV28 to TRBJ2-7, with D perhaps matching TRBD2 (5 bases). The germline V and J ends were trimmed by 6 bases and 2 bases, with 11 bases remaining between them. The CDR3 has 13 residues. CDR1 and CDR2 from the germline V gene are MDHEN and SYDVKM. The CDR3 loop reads CASSSMGAYEQYF. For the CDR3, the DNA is TGTGCCAGCAGCTCCATGGGAGCCTACGAGCAGTACTTC.

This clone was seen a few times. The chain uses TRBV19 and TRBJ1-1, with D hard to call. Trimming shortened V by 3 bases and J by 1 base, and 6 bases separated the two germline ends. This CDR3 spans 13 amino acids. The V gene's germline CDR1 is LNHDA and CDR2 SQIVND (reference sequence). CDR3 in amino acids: CASSIPQNTEAFF. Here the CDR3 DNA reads TGTGCCAGTAGTATTCCACAGAACACTGAAGCTTTCTTT.

The CDR3 region is CASSQGRLAGAYEQYF. CDR3 bases: TGCGCCAGCAGCCAAGGCCGTCTAGCGGGGGCCTACGAGCAGTACTTC. V gene TRBV4-1 combines with J gene TRBJ2-7; 10 bases align to TRBD2. Looked up from germline, CDR1 is MGHRA and CDR2 is YSYEKL. Trimming took 1 base from V and 2 from J; bases not matched to a gene: 5. The CDR3 totals 16 residues.

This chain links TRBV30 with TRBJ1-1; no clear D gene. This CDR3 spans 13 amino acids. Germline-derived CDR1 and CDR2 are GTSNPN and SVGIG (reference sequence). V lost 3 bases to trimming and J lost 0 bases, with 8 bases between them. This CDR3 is CAWRREVNTEAFF. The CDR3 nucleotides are TGTGCCTGGAGGAGGGAGGTGAACACTGAAGCTTTCTTT.

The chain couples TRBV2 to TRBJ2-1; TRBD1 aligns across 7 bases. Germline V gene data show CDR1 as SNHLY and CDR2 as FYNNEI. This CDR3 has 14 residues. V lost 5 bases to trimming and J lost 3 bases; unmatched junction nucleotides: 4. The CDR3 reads CASSTGVNYNEQFF. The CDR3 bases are TGTGCCAGCAGTACAGGGGTCAACTACAATGAGCAGTTCTTC.

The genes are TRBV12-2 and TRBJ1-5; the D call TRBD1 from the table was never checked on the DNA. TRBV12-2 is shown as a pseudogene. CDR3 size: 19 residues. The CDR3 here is CASRLAEERTGLNNQPQHF. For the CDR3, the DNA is TGTGCAAGTCGCTTAGCAGAAGAGAGGACAGGATTAAACAATCAGCCCCAGCATTTT.

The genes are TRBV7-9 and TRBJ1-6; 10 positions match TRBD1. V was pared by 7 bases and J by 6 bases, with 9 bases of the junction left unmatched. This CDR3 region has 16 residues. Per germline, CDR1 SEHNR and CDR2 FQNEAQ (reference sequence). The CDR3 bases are TGTGCCAGCACCGACAGGGGGCAGGGGATTAATTCACCCCTCCACTTT. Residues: CASTDRGQGINSPLHF.

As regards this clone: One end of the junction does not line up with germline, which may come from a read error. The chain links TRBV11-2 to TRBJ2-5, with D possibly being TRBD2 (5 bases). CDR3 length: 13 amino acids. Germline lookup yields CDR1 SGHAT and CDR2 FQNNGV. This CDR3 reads CAGSTGFQETQYF. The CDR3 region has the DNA TGTGCCGGCAGCACGGGGTTTCAAGAGACCCAGTACTTC.

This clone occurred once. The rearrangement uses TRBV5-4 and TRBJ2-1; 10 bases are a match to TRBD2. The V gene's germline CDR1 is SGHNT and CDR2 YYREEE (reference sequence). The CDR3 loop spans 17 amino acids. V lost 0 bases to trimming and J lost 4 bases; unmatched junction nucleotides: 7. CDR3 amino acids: CASSLDGAGGFYNEQFF. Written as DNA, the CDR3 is TGTGCCAGCAGCTTGGATGGAGCGGGGGGGTTTTACAATGAGCAGTTCTTC.

CDR3: CASSPPPSGGGELFF. CDR3 nucleotide sequence: TGCGCCAGCAGCCCCCCCCCGAGCGGGGGCGGGGAGCTGTTTTTT. V gene TRBV4-3 combines with J gene TRBJ2-2; 8 bases align to TRBD2. V was clipped by 4 bases and J by 7 bases; unmatched bases: 8. In germline, CDR1 is LGHNA, CDR2 YSLEER. The CDR3 spans 15 residues.

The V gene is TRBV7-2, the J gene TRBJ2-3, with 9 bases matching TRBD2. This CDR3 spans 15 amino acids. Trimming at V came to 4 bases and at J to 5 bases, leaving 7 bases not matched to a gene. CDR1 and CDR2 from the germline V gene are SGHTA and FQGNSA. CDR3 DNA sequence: TGTGCCAGCAGCTGGTCCGCGGGGGGGAGAGATACGCAGTATTTT. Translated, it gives CASSWSAGGRDTQYF.

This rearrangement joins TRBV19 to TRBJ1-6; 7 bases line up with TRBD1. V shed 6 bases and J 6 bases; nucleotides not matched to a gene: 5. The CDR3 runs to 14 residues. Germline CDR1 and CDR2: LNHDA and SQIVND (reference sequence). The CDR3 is CASRVGQRNSPLHF. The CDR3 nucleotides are TGTGCCAGTAGGGTGGGACAGCGTAATTCACCCCTCCACTTT. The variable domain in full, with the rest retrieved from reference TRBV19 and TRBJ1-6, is DGGITQSPKYLFRKEGQNVTLSCEQNLNHDAMYWYRQDPGQGLRLIYYSQIVNDFQKGDIAEGYSVSREKKESFPLTVTSAQKNPTAFYLCASRVGQRNSPLHFGNGTRLTVT.

CDR3 amino acids: CASTRTGGGEQYF. Written as DNA, the CDR3 is TGTGCCAGTACCAGGACAGGGGGAGGCGAGCAGTACTTC. The chain is built from TRBV19 and TRBJ2-5; 10 positions match TRBD1. The better agreement between TRBJ2-7 and the DNA end casts doubt on the J call. CDR3 length equals 13 residues. CDR1 and CDR2 from the germline V gene are LNHDA and SQIVND (reference sequence).

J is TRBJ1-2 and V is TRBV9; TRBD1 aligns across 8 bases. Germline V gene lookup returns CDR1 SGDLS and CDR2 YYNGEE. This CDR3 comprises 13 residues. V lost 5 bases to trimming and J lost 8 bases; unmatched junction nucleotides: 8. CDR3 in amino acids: CASSVTGGGGYTF. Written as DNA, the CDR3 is TGTGCCAGCAGTGTTACAGGGGGGGGAGGCTACACCTTC.

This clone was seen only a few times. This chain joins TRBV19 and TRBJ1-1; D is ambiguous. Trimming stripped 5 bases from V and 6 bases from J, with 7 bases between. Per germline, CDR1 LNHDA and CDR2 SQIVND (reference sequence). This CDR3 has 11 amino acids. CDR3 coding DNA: TGTGCCAGTAGTGTGCTATCTGAAGCTTTCTTT. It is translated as CASSVLSEAFF.

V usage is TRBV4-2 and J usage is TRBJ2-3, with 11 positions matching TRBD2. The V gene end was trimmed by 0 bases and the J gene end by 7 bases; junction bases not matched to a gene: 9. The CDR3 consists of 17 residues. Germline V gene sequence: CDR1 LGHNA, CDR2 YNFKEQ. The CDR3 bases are TGTGCCAGCAGCCAAGAGGAAGGGACTAGCGGAACACATACGCAGTATTTT. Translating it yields CASSQEEGTSGTHTQYF.

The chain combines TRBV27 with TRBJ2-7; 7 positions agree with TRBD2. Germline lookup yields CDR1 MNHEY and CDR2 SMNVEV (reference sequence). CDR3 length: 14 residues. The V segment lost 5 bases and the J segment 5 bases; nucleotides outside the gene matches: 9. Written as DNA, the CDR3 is TGTGCCAGCAGTCCCCCGGGACTATTCCACGAGCAGTACTTC. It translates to CASSPPGLFHEQYF.

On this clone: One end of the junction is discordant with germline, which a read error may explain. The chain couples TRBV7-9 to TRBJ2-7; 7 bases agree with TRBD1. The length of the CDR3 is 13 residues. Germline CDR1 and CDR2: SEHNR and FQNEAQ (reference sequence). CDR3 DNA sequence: TGTGCCAGCAACTTACAGGGGTTCTACGAGCAGTACTTC. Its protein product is CASNLQGFYEQYF.

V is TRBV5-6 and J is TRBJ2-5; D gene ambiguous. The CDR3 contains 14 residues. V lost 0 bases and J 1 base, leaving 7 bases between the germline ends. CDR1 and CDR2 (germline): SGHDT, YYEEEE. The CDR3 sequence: CASSLAYSQETQYF. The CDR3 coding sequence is TGTGCCAGCAGCTTGGCCTACAGCCAAGAGACCCAGTACTTC. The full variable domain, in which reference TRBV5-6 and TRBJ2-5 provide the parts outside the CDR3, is DAGVTQSPTHLIKTRGQQVTLRCSPKSGHDTVSWYQQALGQGPQFIFQYYEEEERQRGNFPDRFSGHQFPNYSSELNVNALLLGDSALYLCASSLAYSQETQYFGPGTRLLVL.

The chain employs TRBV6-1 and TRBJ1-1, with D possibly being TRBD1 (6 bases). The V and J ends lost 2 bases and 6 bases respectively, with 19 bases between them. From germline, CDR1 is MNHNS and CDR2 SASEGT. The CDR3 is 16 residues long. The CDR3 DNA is TGTGCCAGCAGTGAACTATCAGCGGGGGCGTCAGCTGAAGCTTTCTTT. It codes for CASSELSAGASAEAFF.

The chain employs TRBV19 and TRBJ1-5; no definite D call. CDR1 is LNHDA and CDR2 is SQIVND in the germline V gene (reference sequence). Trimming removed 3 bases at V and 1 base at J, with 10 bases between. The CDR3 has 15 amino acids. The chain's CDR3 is CASSMEGASNQPQHF. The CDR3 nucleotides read TGTGCCAGTAGTATGGAGGGAGCCAGCAATCAGCCCCAGCATTTT.

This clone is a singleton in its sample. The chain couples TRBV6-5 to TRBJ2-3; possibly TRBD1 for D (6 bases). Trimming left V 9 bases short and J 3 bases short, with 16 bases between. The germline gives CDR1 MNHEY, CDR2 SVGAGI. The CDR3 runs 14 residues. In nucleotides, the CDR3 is TGTGCCAGTTCAGAGGTGGGGGCTACAGATACGCAGTATTTT. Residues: CASSEVGATDTQYF.

The CDR3: CATRNRDRDRTEQFF. The CDR3 nucleotides read TGTGCCACCAGAAACCGGGACAGGGACCGTACTGAGCAGTTCTTC. This chain links TRBV15 with TRBJ2-1; 9 bases align to TRBD1. The CDR3 covers 15 residues. Germline V CDR1 and CDR2: LNHNV, YYDKDF (reference sequence). The trim removed 6 bases at V and 9 bases at J, leaving 12 bases unmatched.